Included here is one TCR beta chain sequence, with context. This specimen belongs to a study of blood T cell repertoires in COVID-19. Overall study context: Material from acute and convalescent COVID-19 was sourced from the United States, Italy and Spain. T cells, B-cell-depleted T cells, or PBMCs supplied cDNA or gDNA.

Some clones are missing from TCRdb's copy, which holds only in-frame ones; the method was immunoSEQ multiplex PCR. The sample lists 400,000 to 500,000 clones, around nine tenths occurring once. The length of the CDR3 is 15 residues. V gave up 1 base and J gave up 0 bases, with 9 bases separating them. Germline CDR1 KGHSH, CDR2 LQKENI. The source is a woman aged 18-35 years who had been exposed to COVID-19. Sequenced sample: PBMCs or T cells enriched from blood (not recorded which). The rearrangement uses TRBV18 and TRBJ1-2, with D perhaps TRBD1 (6 bases). The DNA of the CDR3 is TGTGCCAGCTCACCACGACAGGAGGCTAACTATGGCTACACCTTC. It yields the protein CASSPRQEANYGYTF. The variable domain in full, with the rest retrieved from reference TRBV18 and TRBJ1-2, is NAGVMQNPRHLVRRRGQEARLRCSPMKGHSHVYWYRQLPEEGLKFMVYLQKENIIDESGMPKERFSAEFPKEGPSILRIQQVVRGDSAAYFCASSPRQEANYGYTFGSGTRLTVV.